This T cell receptor beta chain was sequenced in a study of cytomegalovirus exposure and HLA in healthy donors. PCR involved 60 Vbeta and 13 Jbeta primers. Sequencing was performed with immunoSEQ multiplex PCR; in TCRdb, only in-frame clones are kept and a portion is missing. The sample carries 65,000 to 95,000 clones, around 79% recorded once. The germline V and J ends were trimmed by 1 base and 4 bases, with 16 bases remaining between them. The germline gives CDR1 MGHRA, CDR2 YSYEKL. The CDR3 contains 16 residues. The sample was PBMCs. V is TRBV4-1 and J is TRBJ1-2, with a weak D call TRBD1 (6 bases). This receptor was obtained from a human donor in good health. CDR3 sequence reads: CASSQVRDTGFYGYTF. The CDR3 nucleotides read TGCGCCAGCAGCCAAGTCCGGGACACGGGCTTCTATGGCTACACCTTC.